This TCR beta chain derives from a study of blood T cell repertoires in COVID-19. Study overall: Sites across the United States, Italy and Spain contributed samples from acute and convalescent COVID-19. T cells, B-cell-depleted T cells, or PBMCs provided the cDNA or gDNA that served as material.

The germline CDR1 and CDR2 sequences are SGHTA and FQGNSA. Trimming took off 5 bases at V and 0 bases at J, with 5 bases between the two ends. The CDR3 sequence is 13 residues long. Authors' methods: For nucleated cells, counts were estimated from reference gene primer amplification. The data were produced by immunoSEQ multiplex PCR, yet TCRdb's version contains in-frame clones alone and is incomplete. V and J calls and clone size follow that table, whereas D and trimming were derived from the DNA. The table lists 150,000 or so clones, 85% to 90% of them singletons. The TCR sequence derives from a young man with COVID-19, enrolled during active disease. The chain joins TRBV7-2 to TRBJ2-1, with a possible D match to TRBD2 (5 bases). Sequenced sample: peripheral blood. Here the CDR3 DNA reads TGTGCCAGCAGCGGGAGCTCCTACAATGAGCAGTTCTTC. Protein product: CASSGSSYNEQFF.